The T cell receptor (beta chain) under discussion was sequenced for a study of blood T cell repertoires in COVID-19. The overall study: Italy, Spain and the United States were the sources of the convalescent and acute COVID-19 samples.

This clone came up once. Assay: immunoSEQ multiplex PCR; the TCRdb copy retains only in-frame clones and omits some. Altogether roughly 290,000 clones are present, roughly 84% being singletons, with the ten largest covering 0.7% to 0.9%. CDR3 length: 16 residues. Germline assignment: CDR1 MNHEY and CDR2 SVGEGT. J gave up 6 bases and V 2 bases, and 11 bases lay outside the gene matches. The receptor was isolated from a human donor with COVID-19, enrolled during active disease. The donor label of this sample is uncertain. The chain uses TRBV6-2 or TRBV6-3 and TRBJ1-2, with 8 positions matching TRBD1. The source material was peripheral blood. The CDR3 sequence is CASSYPGQAGGNGYTF. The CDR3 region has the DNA TGTGCCAGCAGTTACCCGGGACAGGCTGGAGGTAATGGCTACACCTTC.